This T cell receptor (beta chain) was captured in a study of blood T cells in healthy people across ages. Study summary: Template switching caught about one barcoded beta molecule for each two T cells. Study-wide points: When set beside aged donors, long-lived donors presented more naive CD4+ cells and higher diversity.

As regards this clonotype: Antigen specificity is unknown.

Through a sample-barcoded 5' primer and a J-beta primer mix, a second PCR was run for 7 to 11 cycles. TCRdb reanalysed the 5' RACE reads using MiXCR and keeps one entry per CDR3 protein. The sample contains 890,000 or so distinct CDR3 sequences, around 62% of which appear only once. Every sample yielded at least 6.5 million isolated PBMCs. The V and J ends lost 7 bases and 3 bases respectively, with 17 bases between them. CDR3 length: 15 residues. CDR1 and CDR2 from the germline V gene are SGHRS and YFSETQ. V and J are TRBV5-1 and TRBJ2-4; perhaps TRBD2 as D (7 bases). The sequenced sample consisted of blood. This TCR was sampled from a man between 25 and 39 years old in good health. The CDR3 DNA is TGCGCCAGCGCCGACCGGGGGGCAGGCAAAAACATTCAGTACTTC. It encodes CASADRGAGKNIQYF.